Below are 2 T cell receptor beta chains sequenced from a single sample in a study of blood T cell repertoires in COVID-19. Sequencing used immunoSEQ multiplex PCR; TCRdb keeps in-frame clones, though not all of them. The sample has about 250,000 clones, around four fifths seen once. What was sequenced was peripheral blood. The receptors were gathered from a man aged 40-50 years with active or convalescent COVID-19.

J is TRBJ1-1 and V is TRBV12-3 or TRBV12-4, with D unclear. Trimming removed 4 bases at V and 0 bases at J, with 6 bases between. The length of the CDR3 is 13 residues. The CDR3 DNA reads as TGTGCCAGCAGTTCGAACATGAACACTGAAGCTTTCTTT. It encodes CASSSNMNTEAFF.

The CDR3 is CASRPQIDYGYTF. The CDR3, as DNA: TGCGCCAGCAGACCACAGATCGACTATGGCTACACCTTC. This chain joins TRBV5-1 and TRBJ1-2; D remains ambiguous. Trimming cost V 5 bases and J 3 bases, with 11 bases left between them. Germline V CDR1 and CDR2: SGHRS, YFSETQ. This CDR3 is 13 amino acids long.